This is a list of T cell receptor beta chains from one sample in a study of T cell repertoires in cytomegalovirus infection. TCRdb recomputed calls from the reads with MiXCR, one row per CDR3 protein. Among some 390,000 distinct CDR3 sequences listed, roughly 20% were seen once. Sequencing was carried out using PBMCs. All receptors derive from a human donor in good health (CMV status not recorded). Some clones in this sample may be carry-over from other donors' samples. CDR3s include the opening cysteine and the closing phenylalanine or tryptophan. The order of the fields is J gene, clone size, D gene, V gene, CDR3 DNA, CDR3 protein. A D gene is named only where the DNA matches it firmly. Size is omitted from some rows. Given values are once, few, many or a class for expanded clones.

TRBJ2-7	few	TRBD2	TRBV15	TGTGCCACCAGCAGAACTAGCGGGAGCTACGAGCAGTACTTC	CATSRTSGSYEQYF
TRBJ1-4	few	NA	TRBV14	TGTGCCAGCAGCCGGGGGGGCGAGGAAAAACTGTTTTTT	CASSRGGEEKLFF
TRBJ1-6	NA	NA	TRBV20-1	TGCAGTCCGCTAAATCCCGGGACGGGAAATTCGGCCCTCCACTTT	CSPLNPGTGNSALHF
TRBJ2-7	NA	NA	TRBV19	TGTGCCAGTAGTATCGGAGGGGCAAGCTCCTACGAGCAGTACTTC	CASSIGGASSYEQYF
TRBJ2-7	few	NA	TRBV20-1	TGCAGTGCTTCAGGGAGGTCGGGCACAGGGCCCCACGAGCAGTACTTC	CSASGRSGTGPHEQYF
TRBJ2-3	NA	NA	TRBV12-3/TRBV12-4	TGTGCCAGCAGTCGCAGCACAAATACGCAGTATTTT	CASSRSTNTQYF
TRBJ2-7	NA	NA	TRBV20-1	TGCAGTGCCGCGCCCGGGACGGGTTACGAGCAGTACTTC	CSAAPGTGYEQYF
TRBJ2-3	many	NA	TRBV7-2	TGTGCCAGCAGCCCAAAAGGAACAGATACGCAGTATTTT	CASSPKGTDTQYF
TRBJ2-1	NA	NA	TRBV2	TGTGCCAGCAGCGGACTAGAGCAGTTCTTC	CASSGLEQFF
TRBJ2-7	few	NA	TRBV20-1	TGCAGTGCTAGAGATCGAGGGGTTTTCTCCTACGAGCAGTACTTC	CSARDRGVFSYEQYF
TRBJ1-1	many	NA	TRBV6-2/TRBV6-3	TGTGCCAGCAGTTACCTAGAGATTCAGCATGTAGCTTTCTTT	CASSYLEIQHVAFF
TRBJ2-5	NA	NA	TRBV7-2	TGTGCCAGCAGCTTAGCAGCAACGAGAGAGACCCAGTACTTC	CASSLAATRETQYF
TRBJ2-5	NA	TRBD2	TRBV29-1	TGCAGCGTCACTAGCGGGGGGGAGACCCAGTACTTC	CSVTSGGETQYF
TRBJ2-1	NA	TRBD2	TRBV12-3/TRBV12-4	TGTGCCAGCAGTCTGGCGGGGGTTACTAATGAGCAGTTCTTC	CASSLAGVTNEQFF
TRBJ2-1	many	NA	TRBV5-4	TGTGCCAGCAGCCTTGAGGGGCCCTCCTACAATGAGCAGTTCTTC	CASSLEGPSYNEQFF
TRBJ1-1	NA	NA	TRBV6-2/TRBV6-3	TGTGCCAGCAGTTACTCATATGAGGGGACTGAAGCTTTCTTT	CASSYSYEGTEAFF
TRBJ2-3	many	NA	TRBV7-2	TGTGCCAGCAGCTTAGTTGGGGCTCTACAACCCCCCACAGATACGCAGTATTTT	CASSLVGALQPPTDTQYF
TRBJ2-1	many	TRBD2	TRBV7-2	TGTGCCAGCACTCTAGCGGGGGGGCTCGATGAGCAGTTCTTC	CASTLAGGLDEQFF
TRBJ2-7	many	NA	TRBV7-8	TGTGCCAGCAGCCAGGGGGGGTTTGAGGGGACCTACGAGCAGTACTTC	CASSQGGFEGTYEQYF
TRBJ1-3	many	NA	TRBV7-2	TGTGCCAGCAGCTTAAATGCACAGAACCTAGGAAACACCATATATTTT	CASSLNAQNLGNTIYF
TRBJ1-1	few	NA	TRBV7-6	TGTGCCAGCAGCTTAGCGCCTCCAGGGTCGATGAACACTGAAGCTTTCTTT	CASSLAPPGSMNTEAFF
TRBJ1-3	few	NA	TRBV6-2/TRBV6-3	TGTGCCAGCAGTACCGCCTGGAACCATGGAAACACCATATATTTT	CASSTAWNHGNTIYF
TRBJ1-4	NA	NA	TRBV12-3/TRBV12-4	TGTGCCAGCAGTTGGGGGGGCCGGGAAAAACTGTTTTTT	CASSWGGREKLFF
TRBJ2-7	once	TRBD1	TRBV5-1	TGCGCCAGCCCTCCCGGGACAGGAGTCTACGAGCAGTACTTC	CASPPGTGVYEQYF
TRBJ2-5	many	NA	TRBV7-9	TGTGCCAGCAGCCCCGAGTTTGGAGAGACCCAGTACTTC	CASSPEFGETQYF
TRBJ2-3	few	NA	TRBV2	TGTGCCAGCAGTGATACGGGGGCGACCACAGATACGCAGTATTTT	CASSDTGATTDTQYF
TRBJ2-5	NA	TRBD1	TRBV24-1	TGTGCCACCCCAGAGGGGGCGAAGACCCAGTACTTC	CATPEGAKTQYF
TRBJ2-1	many	NA	TRBV19	TGTGCCAGTAGTCTCATGCGGGGTAATGAGCAGTTCTTC	CASSLMRGNEQFF
TRBJ2-5	many	NA	TRBV10-3	TGTGCCATCAGTGAGTCAGGCTCGGCAGAGACCCAGTACTTC	CAISESGSAETQYF
TRBJ2-1	NA	NA	TRBV7-9	TGTGCCAGCAGCATACCGGGACATATCTCCTACAATGAGCAGTTCTTC	CASSIPGHISYNEQFF
TRBJ1-4	few	TRBD1	TRBV19	TGTGCCAGTAGCACCCGGACAGGGAGTGAAAAACTGTTTTTT	CASSTRTGSEKLFF
TRBJ1-2	many	NA	TRBV12-3/TRBV12-4	TGTGCCAGCAGTAGTCAGAATAACTATGGCTACACCTTC	CASSSQNNYGYTF